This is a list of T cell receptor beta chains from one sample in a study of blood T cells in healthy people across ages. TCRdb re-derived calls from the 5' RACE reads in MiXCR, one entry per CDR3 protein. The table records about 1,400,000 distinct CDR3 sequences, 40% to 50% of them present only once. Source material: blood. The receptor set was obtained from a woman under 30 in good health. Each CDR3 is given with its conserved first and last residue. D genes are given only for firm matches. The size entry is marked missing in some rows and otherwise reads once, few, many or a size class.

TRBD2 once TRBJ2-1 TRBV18 CASSPRRGINNEQFF TGTGCCAGCTCACCTCGGCGGGGGATAAACAATGAGCAGTTCTTC
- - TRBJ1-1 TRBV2 CASSPPGRDTEAFF TGTGCCAGCAGCCCCCCCGGTAGGGACACTGAAGCTTTCTTT
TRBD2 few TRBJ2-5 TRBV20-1 CSARPGGGKETQYF TGCAGTGCTAGACCGGGCGGGGGGAAAGAGACCCAGTACTTC
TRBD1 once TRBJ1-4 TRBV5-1 CASSFLTGEGGKKLFF TGCGCCAGCAGCTTCCTAACAGGGGAAGGAGGGAAAAAACTGTTTTTT
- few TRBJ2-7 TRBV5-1 CASSLGSLSGYEQYF TGCGCCAGCAGCTTGGGTTCACTATCAGGATACGAGCAGTACTTC
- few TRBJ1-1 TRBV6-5 CASEGNGEAFF TGTGCCAGCGAGGGGAACGGTGAAGCTTTCTTT
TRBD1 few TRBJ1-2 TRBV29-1 CSADAWDSFFNYGYTF TGCAGCGCCGACGCATGGGACAGCTTTTTTAACTATGGCTACACCTTC
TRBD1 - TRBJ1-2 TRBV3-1 CASSQAGGASGYTF TGTGCCAGCAGCCAAGCAGGGGGCGCTTCAGGCTACACCTTC
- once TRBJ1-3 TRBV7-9 CASSLQGLGNTIYF TGTGCCAGCAGCTTACAGGGCCTAGGAAACACCATATATTTT
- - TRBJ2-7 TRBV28 CASRGGGFYEQYF TGTGCCTCTAGGGGGGGAGGTTTCTACGAGCAGTACTTC
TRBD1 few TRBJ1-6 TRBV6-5 CASSSIAGQGNSPLHF TGTGCCAGCAGTTCGATTGCGGGACAGGGGAATTCACCCCTCCACTTT
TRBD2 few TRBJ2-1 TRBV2 CASSGTSGRLGGEQFF TGTGCCAGCAGTGGGACTAGCGGGAGGTTGGGGGGTGAGCAGTTCTTC
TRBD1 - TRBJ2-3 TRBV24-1 CATSDRDSKTDTQYF TGTGCCACCAGTGACCGGGACAGCAAAACAGATACGCAGTATTTT
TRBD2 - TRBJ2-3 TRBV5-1 CASSSPPGTSGRSDTQYF TGCGCCAGCAGCTCACCACCAGGGACTAGCGGGAGGTCAGATACGCAGTATTTT
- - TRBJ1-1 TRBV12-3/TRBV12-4 CASTRGGGNTEAFF TGTGCCAGCACCCGCGGGGGGGGTAACACTGAAGCTTTCTTT
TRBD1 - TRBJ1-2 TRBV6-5 CASGILRGLGYTF TGTGCCAGCGGAATTCTCAGGGGGCTGGGCTACACCTTC
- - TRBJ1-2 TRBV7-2 CASSLHRLNYGYTF TGTGCCAGCAGCTTACACAGGCTTAACTATGGCTACACCTTC
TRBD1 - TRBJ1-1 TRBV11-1 CASSLRETGGNTEAFF TGTGCCAGCAGCCTAAGAGAGACAGGGGGGAACACTGAAGCTTTCTTT
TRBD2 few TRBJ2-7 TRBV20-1 CSARDSSGSYNEQYF TGCAGTGCTAGAGACTCTAGCGGCTCCTACAATGAGCAGTACTTC
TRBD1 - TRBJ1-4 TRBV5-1 CASSFTGGGNEKLFF TGCGCCAGCAGCTTCACAGGGGGAGGTAATGAAAAACTGTTTTTT
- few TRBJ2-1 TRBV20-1 CSALQSYNEQFF TGCAGTGCGCTGCAATCCTACAATGAGCAGTTCTTC
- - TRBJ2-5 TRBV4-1 CASSQDMGGRLNEQYF TGCGCCAGCAGCCAAGATATGGGCGGCCGTTTGAATGAGCAGTACTTC
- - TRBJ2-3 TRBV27 CASSFEGLPSTDTQYF TGTGCCAGCAGTTTCGAGGGCCTCCCATCGACAGATACGCAGTATTTT
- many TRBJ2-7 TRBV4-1 CASSQGFTYEQYF TGCGCCAGCAGCCAAGGATTTACCTACGAGCAGTACTTC
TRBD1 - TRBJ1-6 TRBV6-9 CASSHTTGGSPLHF TGTGCCAGCAGTCATACGACAGGGGGCTCACCCCTCCACTTT
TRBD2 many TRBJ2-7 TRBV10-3 CAISESMASGSYEQYF TGTGCCATCAGTGAGTCGATGGCTAGCGGTTCCTACGAGCAGTACTTC
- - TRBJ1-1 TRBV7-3 CASSLRGQSNTEAFF TGTGCCAGCAGCTTAAGAGGGCAGTCGAACACTGAAGCTTTCTTT